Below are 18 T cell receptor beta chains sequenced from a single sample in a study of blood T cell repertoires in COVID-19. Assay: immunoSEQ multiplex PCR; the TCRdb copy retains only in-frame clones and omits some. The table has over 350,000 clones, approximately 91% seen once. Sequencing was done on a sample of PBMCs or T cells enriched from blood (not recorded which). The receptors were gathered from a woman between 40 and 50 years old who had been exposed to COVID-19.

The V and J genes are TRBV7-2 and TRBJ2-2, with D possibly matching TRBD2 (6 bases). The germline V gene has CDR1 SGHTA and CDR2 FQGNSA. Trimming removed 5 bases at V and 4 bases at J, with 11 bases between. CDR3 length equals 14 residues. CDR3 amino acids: CASSGGLPTGELFF. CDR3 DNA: TGTGCCAGCAGCGGTGGACTACCCACCGGGGAGCTGTTTTTT.

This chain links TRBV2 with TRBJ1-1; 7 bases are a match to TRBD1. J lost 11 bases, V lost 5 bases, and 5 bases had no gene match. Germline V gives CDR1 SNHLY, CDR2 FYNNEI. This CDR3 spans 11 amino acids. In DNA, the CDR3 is TGTGCCAGCAGTCAGACAGGGAACGCTTTCTTT. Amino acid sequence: CASSQTGNAFF.

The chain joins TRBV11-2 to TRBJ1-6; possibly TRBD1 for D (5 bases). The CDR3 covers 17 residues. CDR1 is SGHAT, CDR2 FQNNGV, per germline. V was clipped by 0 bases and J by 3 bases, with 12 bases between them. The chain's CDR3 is CASSLERGSLYNSPLHF. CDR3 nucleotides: TGTGCCAGCAGCTTAGAGCGGGGGTCACTCTATAATTCACCCCTCCACTTT.

CDR3 DNA sequence: TGTGCCAGTAGTGCCTCCGGGACTAGGGGGTCAGATACGCAGTATTTT. Translation: CASSASGTRGSDTQYF. This chain uses TRBV19 with TRBJ2-3, with 8 bases fitting TRBD2. The trim removed 5 bases at V and 4 bases at J, leaving 11 bases unmatched. The germline V gene has CDR1 LNHDA and CDR2 SQIVND (reference sequence). This CDR3 has 16 amino acids.

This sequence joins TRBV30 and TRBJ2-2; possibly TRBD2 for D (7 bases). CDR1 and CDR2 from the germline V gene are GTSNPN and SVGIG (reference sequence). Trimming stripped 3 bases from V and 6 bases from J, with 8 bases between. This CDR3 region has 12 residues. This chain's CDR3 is CAWRGGPGELFF. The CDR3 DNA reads TGTGCCTGGAGGGGGGGGCCCGGGGAGCTGTTTTTT. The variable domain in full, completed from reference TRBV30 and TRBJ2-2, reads SQTIHQWPATLVQPVGSPLSLECTVEGTSNPNLYWYRQAAGRGLQLLFYSVGIGQISSEVPQNLSASRPQDRQFILSSKKLLLSDSGFYLCAWRGGPGELFFGEGSRLTVL.

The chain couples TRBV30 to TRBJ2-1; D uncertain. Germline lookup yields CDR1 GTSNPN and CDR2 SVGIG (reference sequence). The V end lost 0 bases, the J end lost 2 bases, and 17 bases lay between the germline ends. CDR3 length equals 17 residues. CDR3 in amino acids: CAWSVPLGRRTYNEQFF. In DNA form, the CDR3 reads TGTGCCTGGAGTGTACCTTTGGGCAGACGCACCTACAATGAGCAGTTCTTC.

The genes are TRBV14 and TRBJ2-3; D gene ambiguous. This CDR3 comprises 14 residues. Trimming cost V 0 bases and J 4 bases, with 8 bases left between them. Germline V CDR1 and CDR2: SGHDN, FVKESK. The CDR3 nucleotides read TGTGCCAGCAGCCAAGACACAGTTCCAGATACGCAGTATTTT. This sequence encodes CASSQDTVPDTQYF.

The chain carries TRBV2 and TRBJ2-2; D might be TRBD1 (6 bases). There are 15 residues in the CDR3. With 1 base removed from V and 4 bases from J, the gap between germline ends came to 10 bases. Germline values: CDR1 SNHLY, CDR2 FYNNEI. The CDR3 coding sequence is TGTGCCAGCAGTGAAGACGGGACAAGCACCGGGGAGCTGTTTTTT. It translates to CASSEDGTSTGELFF.

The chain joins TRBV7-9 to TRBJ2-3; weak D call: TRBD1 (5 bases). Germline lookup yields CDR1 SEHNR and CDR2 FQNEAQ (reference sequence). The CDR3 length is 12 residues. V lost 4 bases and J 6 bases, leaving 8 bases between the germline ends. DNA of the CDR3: TGTGCCAGCAGCTGGGGCTTCGATACGCAGTATTTT. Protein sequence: CASSWGFDTQYF. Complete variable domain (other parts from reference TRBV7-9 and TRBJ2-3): DTGVSQNPRHKITKRGQNVTFRCDPISEHNRLYWYRQTLGQGPEFLTYFQNEAQLEKSRLLSDRFSAERPKGSFSTLEIQRTEQGDSAMYLCASSWGFDTQYFGPGTRLTVL.

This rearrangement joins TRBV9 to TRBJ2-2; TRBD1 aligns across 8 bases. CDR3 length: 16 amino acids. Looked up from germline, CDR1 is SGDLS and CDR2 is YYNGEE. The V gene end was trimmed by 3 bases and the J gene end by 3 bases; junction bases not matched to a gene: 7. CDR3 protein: CASSARGQDYTGELFF. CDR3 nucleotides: TGTGCCAGCAGCGCCAGGGGACAGGATTACACCGGGGAGCTGTTTTTT. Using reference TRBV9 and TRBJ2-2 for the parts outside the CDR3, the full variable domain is DSGVTQTPKHLITATGQRVTLRCSPRSGDLSVYWYQQSLDQGLQFLIQYYNGEERAKGNILERFSAQQFPDLHSELNLSSLELGDSALYFCASSARGQDYTGELFFGEGSRLTVL.

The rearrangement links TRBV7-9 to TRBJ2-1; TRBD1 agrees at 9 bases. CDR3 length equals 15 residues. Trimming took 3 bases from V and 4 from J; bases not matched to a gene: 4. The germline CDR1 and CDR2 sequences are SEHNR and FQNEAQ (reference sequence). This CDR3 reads CASSLGQGAYNEQFF. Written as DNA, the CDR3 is TGTGCCAGCAGCTTGGGACAGGGAGCATACAATGAGCAGTTCTTC. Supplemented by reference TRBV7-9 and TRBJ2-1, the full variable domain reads DTGVSQNPRHKITKRGQNVTFRCDPISEHNRLYWYRQTLGQGPEFLTYFQNEAQLEKSRLLSDRFSAERPKGSFSTLEIQRTEQGDSAMYLCASSLGQGAYNEQFFGPGTRLTVL.

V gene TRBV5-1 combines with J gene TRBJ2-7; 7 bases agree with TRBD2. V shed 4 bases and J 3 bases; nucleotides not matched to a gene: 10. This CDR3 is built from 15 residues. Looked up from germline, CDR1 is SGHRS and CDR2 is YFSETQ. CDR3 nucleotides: TGCGCCAGCAGCACCAGACCGGGAGGTCTCTACGAGCAGTACTTC. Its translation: CASSTRPGGLYEQYF.

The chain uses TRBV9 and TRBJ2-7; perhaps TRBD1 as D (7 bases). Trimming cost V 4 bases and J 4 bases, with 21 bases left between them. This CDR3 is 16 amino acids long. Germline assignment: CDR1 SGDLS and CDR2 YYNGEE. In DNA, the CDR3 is TGTGCCAGCAGCCCAGGGGGGACGGCCTCGGTATACGAGCAGTACTTC. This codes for CASSPGGTASVYEQYF.

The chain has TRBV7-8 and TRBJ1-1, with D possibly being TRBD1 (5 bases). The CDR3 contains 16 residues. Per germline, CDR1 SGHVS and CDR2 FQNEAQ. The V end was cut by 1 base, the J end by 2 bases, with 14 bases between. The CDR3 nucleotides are TGTGCCAGCAGCTTAGAGGGGTGGGCGCGAAACACTGAAGCTTTCTTT. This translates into CASSLEGWARNTEAFF.

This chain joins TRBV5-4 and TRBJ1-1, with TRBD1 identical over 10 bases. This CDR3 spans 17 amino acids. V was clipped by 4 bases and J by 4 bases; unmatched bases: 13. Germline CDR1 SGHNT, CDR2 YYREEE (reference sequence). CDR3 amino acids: CASSLPPGQGPGTEAFF. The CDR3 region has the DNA TGTGCCAGCAGCCTACCGCCGGGACAGGGGCCCGGCACTGAAGCTTTCTTT.

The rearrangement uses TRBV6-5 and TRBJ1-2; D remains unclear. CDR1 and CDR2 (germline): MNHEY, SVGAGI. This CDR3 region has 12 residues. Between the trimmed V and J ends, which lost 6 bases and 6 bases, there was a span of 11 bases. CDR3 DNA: TGTGCCAGCAGGCCGGACGGGGATGGCTACACCTTC. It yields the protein CASRPDGDGYTF.

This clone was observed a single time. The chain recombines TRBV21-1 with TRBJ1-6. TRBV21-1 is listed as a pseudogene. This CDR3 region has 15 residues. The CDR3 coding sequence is TGTGCCAGCAGCAAAGATGGTCACGGTTATTCACCCCTCCACTTT. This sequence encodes CASSKDGHGYSPLHF.

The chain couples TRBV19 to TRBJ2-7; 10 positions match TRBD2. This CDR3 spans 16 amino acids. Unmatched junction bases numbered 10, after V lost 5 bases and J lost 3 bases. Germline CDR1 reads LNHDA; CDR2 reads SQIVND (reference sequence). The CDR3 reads CASSPFSLAGVYEQYF. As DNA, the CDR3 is TGTGCCAGTAGTCCGTTTTCTCTAGCGGGAGTCTACGAGCAGTACTTC.